A single sample gave rise to the 22 T cell receptor beta chains below, sequenced in a study of PD-1 blockade in classical Hodgkin lymphoma. Relapses following autologous stem cell transplantation were seen in all patients, with brentuximab vedotin exposure varying. This table comes from immunoSEQ multiplex PCR, and its TCRdb copy is limited to in-frame clones, with some not included. The table lists roughly 140,000 clones, 78% of them singletons, with 9.2% in the top ten. Source: peripheral blood mononuclear cells (PBMCs), taken before the second cycle of nivolumab. The receptors stem from a human donor with classical Hodgkin lymphoma.

The CDR3 here is CASSFNLAGGLPFF. CDR3 coding DNA: TGTGCCAGCAGCTTTAATCTAGCGGGGGGCCTCCCGTTCTTC. The chain couples TRBV7-6 to TRBJ2-1, with 11 bases identical to TRBD2. The CDR3 covers 14 residues. In germline, CDR1 is SGHVS, CDR2 FNYEAQ. V lost 3 bases, J lost 15 bases, and 10 bases stayed unmatched.

J is TRBJ2-2 and V is TRBV5-1; TRBD1 matches at 9 bases. CDR1 is SGHRS and CDR2 is YFSETQ in the germline V gene. Trimming removed 4 bases from V and 4 bases from J; junction bases left unmatched: 2. The CDR3 is 14 amino acids. The CDR3 coding sequence is TGCGCCAGCAGCGGGACAGGGCCCACCGGGGAGCTGTTTTTT. Its protein product is CASSGTGPTGELFF.

The CDR3 loop is CASSELATAGRNEQYF. The CDR3 bases are TGTGCCAGCAGTGAGTTAGCGACGGCGGGTAGGAACGAGCAGTACTTC. The chain carries TRBV6-1 and TRBJ2-7; D might be TRBD2 (5 bases). V was pared by 3 bases and J by 5 bases, with 20 bases between. The CDR3 sequence is 16 residues long. Looked up from germline, CDR1 is MNHNS and CDR2 is SASEGT.

V is TRBV2 and J is TRBJ1-3; D gene uncertain. Trimming cost V 6 bases and J 3 bases, with 3 bases left between them. CDR1 and CDR2 (germline): SNHLY, FYNNEI. The CDR3 is made up of 11 amino acids. CDR3 sequence: CASSYGNTIYF. CDR3 DNA sequence: TGTGCCAGCAGCTATGGAAACACCATATATTTT.

This clone was detected a few times. V is TRBV4-3 and J is TRBJ2-6; a possible D gene is TRBD1 (6 bases). The V end lost 0 bases, the J end lost 4 bases, and 10 bases lay between the germline ends. CDR1 is LGHNA and CDR2 is YSLEER in the germline V gene. CDR3 length: 16 residues. The CDR3 bases are TGCGCCAGCAGCCAAGATCCGGGGACAGGGGCCAACGTCCTGACTTTC. The encoded protein is CASSQDPGTGANVLTF.

This chain joins TRBV19 and TRBJ2-2, with TRBD2 matching 16 bases. J was trimmed by 5 bases and V by 5 bases; bases with no gene match: 11. There are 19 residues in the CDR3. Germline lookup yields CDR1 LNHDA and CDR2 SQIVND (reference sequence). This CDR3 is CASSDPGLAGGARTGELFF. CDR3 DNA: TGTGCCAGTAGTGACCCGGGACTAGCGGGGGGGGCGAGGACCGGGGAGCTGTTTTTT.

The table lists this clone with many counts. This rearrangement joins TRBV28 to TRBJ1-2, with D maybe TRBD1 (6 bases). CDR1 is MDHEN and CDR2 is SYDVKM in the germline V gene. The V end lost 6 bases, the J end lost 4 bases, and 15 bases lay between the germline ends. The CDR3 contains 14 residues. The CDR3 DNA is TGTGCCAGCAGGGAACAGGGAGGGAGCTATGGCTACACCTTC. Translating it yields CASREQGGSYGYTF.

The chain couples TRBV29-1 to TRBJ1-3; no clear D gene. The CDR3 is 13 residues long. CDR1 is SQVTM, CDR2 ANQGSEA, per germline. The germline V and J ends were trimmed by 7 bases and 3 bases, with 13 bases remaining between them. The CDR3: CSAIGGFGNTIYF. In DNA form, the CDR3 reads TGCAGCGCTATCGGTGGATTTGGAAACACCATATATTTT.

The chain carries TRBV6-5 and TRBJ1-6; D gene unclear. The CDR3 loop spans 13 amino acids. Germline-derived CDR1 and CDR2 are MNHEY and SVGAGI. Trimming cost V 5 bases and J 9 bases, with 11 bases left between them. The CDR3 here is CASSPRGGSPLHF. The CDR3 DNA reads TGTGCCAGCAGTCCCCGGGGTGGTTCACCCCTCCACTTT.

This chain links TRBV9 with TRBJ2-5, with 15 bases lining up with TRBD2. The CDR3 runs to 17 residues. The germline gives CDR1 SGDLS, CDR2 YYNGEE. Germline trimming cut 0 bases from V and 4 bases from J; bases unmatched to any gene: 4. CDR3 nucleotide sequence: TGTGCCAGCAGCGTAGAAGGACTAGCGGGGGGGCCAGAGACCCAGTACTTC. This encodes CASSVEGLAGGPETQYF.

J is TRBJ2-7 and V is TRBV5-8, with TRBD1 as a possible D gene (6 bases). The CDR3 extends over 14 amino acids. V was pared by 2 bases and J by 3 bases, with 12 bases between. Germline V gives CDR1 SGHTS, CDR2 YDEGEE. The CDR3 reads CASSLLGTHYEQYF. The CDR3 bases are TGTGCCAGCAGCTTACTCGGGACACACTACGAGCAGTACTTC.

The chain carries TRBV30 and TRBJ2-2, with D uncertain. The V gene lost 4 bases and the J gene lost 3 bases, with 9 bases spanning the gap. Germline CDR1 and CDR2: GTSNPN and SVGIG (reference sequence). This CDR3 contains 13 residues. DNA for the CDR3: TGTGCCTGGAAAACCCCGGACACCGGGGAGCTGTTTTTT. This gives the protein CAWKTPDTGELFF.

The V and J genes are TRBV4-1 and TRBJ2-3; D unclear. The CDR3 has 9 residues. Trimming cost V 4 bases and J 14 bases, with 7 bases left between them. Germline lookup yields CDR1 MGHRA and CDR2 YSYEKL. The CDR3, as DNA: TGCGCCAGCAGCCCCAACGTGTATTTT. It yields the protein CASSPNVYF.

The J gene is TRBJ2-2, the V gene TRBV13, with 12 bases lining up with TRBD2. This CDR3 region has 17 residues. CDR1 is PRHDT, CDR2 FYEKMQ, per germline (reference sequence). V shed 8 bases and J 0 bases; nucleotides not matched to a gene: 7. Here the CDR3 DNA reads TGTGCCAGCCTGGGACTAGCGGGCGCTTCGAACACCGGGGAGCTGTTTTTT. This codes for CASLGLAGASNTGELFF.

The V and J genes are TRBV19 and TRBJ2-4; TRBD1 is a possible D gene (6 bases). The germline V gene has CDR1 LNHDA and CDR2 SQIVND (reference sequence). There are 15 residues in the CDR3. Trimming stripped 6 bases from V and 2 bases from J, with 14 bases between. CDR3 in DNA: TGTGCCAGTAGGTACAGGGTCGCGACCAAAAACATTCAGTACTTC. It encodes CASRYRVATKNIQYF.

This clone was seen a handful of times. The CDR3, as DNA: TGTGCCAGTAGTCTTAATAGAGCGGGGGCCCTCGATAAACTGAACACTGAAGCTTTCTTT. Residues: CASSLNRAGALDKLNTEAFF. The chain recombines TRBV19 with TRBJ1-1; possible D gene TRBD1, 6 bases. The germline gives CDR1 LNHDA, CDR2 SQIVND (reference sequence). The CDR3 runs 20 residues. The ends were cut back, 5 bases at V and 0 bases at J, with 28 bases in the middle.

In its sample, this clone was seen a few times. J is TRBJ2-3 and V is TRBV25-1; TRBD1 is a possible D gene (5 bases). The CDR3 loop spans 14 amino acids. V was cut by 7 bases and J by 0 bases, with 11 bases left in between. Germline CDR1 MGHDK, CDR2 SYGVNS. The CDR3 sequence is CASTDSTSTDTQYF. The DNA of the CDR3 is TGTGCCAGCACTGACAGTACTAGCACAGATACGCAGTATTTT.

The CDR3 nucleotides read TGCAGCGTTGACTCCGGCGATGAAAAACTGTTTTTT. Residues: CSVDSGDEKLFF. The chain links TRBV29-1 to TRBJ1-4; no clear D. CDR3 length equals 12 residues. V was pared by 3 bases and J by 6 bases, with 8 bases between. Germline loops: CDR1 SQVTM, CDR2 ANQGSEA.

V usage is TRBV5-1 and J usage is TRBJ1-4; TRBD1 matches at 7 bases. V shed 4 bases and J 4 bases; nucleotides not matched to a gene: 10. This CDR3 contains 16 residues. From germline, CDR1 is SGHRS and CDR2 YFSETQ. CDR3 amino acids: CASSPTPGQRNEKLFF. The CDR3 region has the DNA TGCGCCAGCAGCCCCACACCGGGACAGCGTAATGAAAAACTGTTTTTT.

The chain has TRBV19 and TRBJ1-2; 10 nucleotides agree with TRBD1. Germline V gene data show CDR1 as LNHDA and CDR2 as SQIVND (reference sequence). This CDR3 comprises 15 residues. Unmatched junction bases numbered 8, after V lost 6 bases and J lost 4 bases. The CDR3 loop is CASSLRDRGVYGYTF. The CDR3 nucleotides read TGTGCCAGTAGCCTCCGGGACAGGGGCGTCTATGGCTACACCTTC.

The chain couples TRBV10-3 to TRBJ1-1, with a possible D match to TRBD1 (5 bases). This CDR3 is built from 12 residues. Deletions cut 4 bases from V and 3 bases from J, with 6 bases between. Germline lookup yields CDR1 ENHRY and CDR2 SYGVKD. The CDR3 DNA sequence: TGTGCCATCAGTGGGGGGGACACTGAAGCTTTCTTT. Its protein is CAISGGDTEAFF.

J is TRBJ2-5 and V is TRBV6-5; D remains ambiguous. Germline CDR1 is MNHEY and CDR2 is SVGAGI. The CDR3 is 13 residues long. The V end was cut by 0 bases, the J end by 5 bases, with 7 bases between. The CDR3 sequence is CASSYSVRETQYF. CDR3 coding DNA: TGTGCCAGCAGTTACTCTGTCAGGGAGACCCAGTACTTC.